This paragraph reports one T cell receptor (beta chain). CD8+ and CD4+ T cells circulating in blood were sequenced for TCR beta. The multiple sclerosis control group comprised treatment-naive patients with stable or active relapsing-remitting disease. TEMRA cells were FACS-enriched, and CD8+ and CD4+ T cells were isolated negatively. These data belong to a study of CD8 T cells in Susac syndrome. V dropped 3 bases and J dropped 0; count of bases not matched to a gene: 0. The CDR3 sequence is 16 residues long. Random hexamers primed reverse transcription of about 0.45 to 1 ug RNA. Coverage of TCR beta CDR3 amplification by immunoSEQ multiplex PCR extended to 54 Vbeta and 13 Jbeta. TCRdb passed the immunoSEQ multiplex PCR reads through MiXCR, listing each CDR3 protein once. Among tens of thousands of distinct CDR3 sequences listed, just over 95% were seen once.

The TCR originated in a human donor with multiple sclerosis. Sequencing was done on a sample of CD4+ T cells from PBMCs. The chain is built from TRBV12-3 or TRBV12-4 and TRBJ2-6, with 9 bases lining up with TRBD1. Written as DNA, the CDR3 is TGTGCCAGCAGTTTGGGACAGGGCTCTGGGGCCAACGTCCTGACTTTC. Translating gives CASSLGQGSGANVLTF.